The rows below give T cell receptor beta chains drawn from one sample of a study of cytomegalovirus exposure and HLA in healthy donors. Libraries were prepared by immunoSEQ multiplex PCR; TCRdb keeps only in-frame clonotypes and omits some of them. The repertoire holds under 75,000 clones, with about 82% as singletons. The sample consisted of PBMCs. These TCRs come from a man between 25 and 39 years old in good health and CMV-seronegative. Both conserved end residues are part of each CDR3. Fields, in order: D gene, clone size, V gene, J gene, CDR3 length, CDR3 protein, CDR3 DNA. A D gene is named only where the DNA matches it firmly. Expanded clones get a size class; other rows say once, few or many, or leave the size out.

D: TRBD1
size: once
V: TRBV27
J: TRBJ1-2
length: 13
CDR3: CASSSADRAGYTF
DNA: TGTGCCAGCAGTTCGGCCGACAGGGCGGGCTACACCTTC

D: .
size: .
V: TRBV19
J: TRBJ1-1
length: 12
CDR3: CASSIARGDAFF
DNA: TGTGCCAGTAGTATTGCTCGCGGGGATGCTTTCTTT

D: .
size: .
V: TRBV9
J: TRBJ1-1
length: 14
CDR3: CASSGTVTFTEAFF
DNA: TGTGCCAGCAGCGGTACAGTTACCTTCACTGAAGCTTTCTTT

D: TRBD2
size: .
V: TRBV19
J: TRBJ2-1
length: 18
CDR3: CASSIDGNSGTLGNEQFF
DNA: TGTGCCAGTAGTATAGATGGCAATAGCGGGACCCTCGGCAATGAGCAGTTCTTC

D: .
size: .
V: TRBV29-1
J: TRBJ1-3
length: 13
CDR3: CSAQGLSGNTIYF
DNA: TGCAGCGCCCAGGGGCTCTCTGGAAACACCATATATTTT

D: TRBD1
size: .
V: TRBV9
J: TRBJ2-3
length: 16
CDR3: CASSAWDSKSTDTQYF
DNA: TGTGCCAGCAGCGCCTGGGACAGCAAGAGCACAGATACGCAGTATTTT

D: TRBD1
size: .
V: TRBV19
J: TRBJ1-5
length: 15
CDR3: CASSITGGSNQPQHF
DNA: TGTGCCAGTAGTATCACAGGGGGGTCCAATCAGCCCCAGCATTTT

D: TRBD2
size: once
V: TRBV4-1
J: TRBJ2-5
length: 16
CDR3: CASSQRGSGGPETQYF
DNA: TGCGCCAGCAGCCAACGGGGTAGCGGGGGGCCAGAGACCCAGTACTTC

D: TRBD1
size: .
V: TRBV9
J: TRBJ2-5
length: 13
CDR3: CASSAGQGETQYF
DNA: TGTGCCAGCAGCGCAGGACAGGGAGAGACCCAGTACTTC

D: TRBD1
size: .
V: TRBV7-3
J: TRBJ2-6
length: 18
CDR3: CASSLRDRGFSGANVLTF
DNA: TGTGCCAGCAGCTTACGGGACAGGGGATTTTCTGGGGCCAACGTCCTGACTTTC

D: .
size: .
V: TRBV4-2
J: TRBJ1-5
length: 16
CDR3: CASSQDRTLSYQPQHF
DNA: TGTGCCAGCAGCCAAGATAGGACTCTATCTTATCAGCCCCAGCATTTT

D: TRBD1
size: .
V: TRBV29-1
J: TRBJ1-5
length: 12
CDR3: CSVRQGNQPQHF
DNA: TGCAGCGTTCGACAGGGAAATCAGCCCCAGCATTTT

D: TRBD1
size: .
V: TRBV5-4
J: TRBJ1-1
length: 13
CDR3: CASHRDSNTEAFF
DNA: TGTGCCAGCCACCGGGACAGCAACACTGAAGCTTTCTTT

D: .
size: .
V: TRBV30
J: TRBJ1-5
length: 14
CDR3: CAWSGIGGNQPQHF
DNA: TGTGCCTGGAGTGGGATCGGGGGCAATCAGCCCCAGCATTTT

D: TRBD1
size: once
V: TRBV5-8
J: TRBJ1-1
length: 16
CDR3: CASSLTARRGDTEAFF
DNA: TGTGCCAGCAGCTTGACCGCCCGCAGGGGGGACACTGAAGCTTTCTTT

D: .
size: .
V: TRBV5-8
J: TRBJ2-7
length: 13
CDR3: CASSLGQYYEQYF
DNA: TGTGCCAGCAGCTTGGGACAGTACTACGAGCAGTACTTC

D: TRBD1
size: .
V: TRBV15
J: TRBJ2-5
length: 13
CDR3: CATSRDRGRGRYF
DNA: TGTGCCACCAGCAGGGACAGGGGCCGCGGCCGGTACTTC

D: TRBD1
size: .
V: TRBV18
J: TRBJ1-4
length: 15
CDR3: CASSGTGATNEKLFF
DNA: TGTGCCAGCTCGGGGACAGGGGCAACTAATGAAAAACTGTTTTTT

D: .
size: .
V: TRBV13
J: TRBJ2-5
length: 14
CDR3: CASSLGRRGETQYF
DNA: TGTGCCAGCAGCTTAGGCAGGCGGGGAGAGACCCAGTACTTC

D: .
size: .
V: TRBV28
J: TRBJ2-3
length: 14
CDR3: CASSFWPDPDTQYF
DNA: TGTGCCAGCAGTTTCTGGCCTGATCCAGATACGCAGTATTTT

D: .
size: few
V: TRBV5-6
J: TRBJ2-7
length: 14
CDR3: CASSLSELPYEQYF
DNA: TGTGCCAGCAGCTTGTCAGAACTACCCTACGAGCAGTACTTC

D: .
size: .
V: TRBV5-1
J: TRBJ2-1
length: 14
CDR3: CASSLESSYNEQFF
DNA: TGCGCCAGCAGCTTAGAGAGCTCCTACAATGAGCAGTTCTTC

D: .
size: .
V: TRBV7-3
J: TRBJ2-1
length: 16
CDR3: CASSPQADPTYNEQFF
DNA: TGTGCCAGCAGCCCCCAAGCGGACCCGACCTACAATGAGCAGTTCTTC

D: TRBD1
size: .
V: TRBV10-3
J: TRBJ2-1
length: 15
CDR3: CAISERGQGTAEQFF
DNA: TGTGCCATCAGTGAGAGGGGACAGGGGACGGCTGAGCAGTTCTTC

D: TRBD1
size: .
V: TRBV19
J: TRBJ1-2
length: 14
CDR3: CASSRTGGLFGYTF
DNA: TGTGCCAGTAGCCGGACAGGGGGGCTCTTTGGCTACACCTTC

D: .
size: .
V: TRBV5-1
J: TRBJ1-2
length: 13
CDR3: CASSLARVGGYTF
DNA: TGCGCCAGCAGCTTGGCCCGAGTCGGGGGCTACACCTTC

D: TRBD1
size: .
V: TRBV7-9
J: TRBJ1-1
length: 15
CDR3: CASSLDAGGDAEAFF
DNA: TGTGCCAGCAGCTTAGATGCAGGGGGCGACGCTGAAGCTTTCTTT

D: .
size: .
V: TRBV28
J: TRBJ1-2
length: 14
CDR3: CASTNHGPIYGYTF
DNA: TGTGCCAGCACCAACCATGGCCCCATATATGGCTACACCTTC

D: .
size: .
V: TRBV6-1
J: TRBJ1-1
length: 13
CDR3: CASSEVGRGEAFF
DNA: TGTGCCAGCAGTGAAGTTGGGAGAGGGGAAGCTTTCTTT

D: .
size: once
V: TRBV5-5
J: TRBJ2-3
length: 12
CDR3: CASSPSRDTQYF
DNA: TGTGCCAGCAGCCCATCTAGGGATACGCAGTATTTT

D: .
size: .
V: TRBV28
J: TRBJ1-1
length: 14
CDR3: CASSLWRQGTEAFF
DNA: TGTGCCAGCAGTTTATGGCGGCAGGGCACTGAAGCTTTCTTT

D: .
size: .
V: TRBV11-1
J: TRBJ2-4
length: 12
CDR3: CASSKEGGIQYF
DNA: TGTGCCAGCAGCAAGGAAGGGGGCATTCAGTACTTC

D: TRBD1
size: .
V: TRBV5-1
J: TRBJ2-1
length: 16
CDR3: CASSRTGGGSYNEQFF
DNA: TGCGCCAGCAGCAGGACAGGGGGCGGTTCCTACAATGAGCAGTTCTTC

D: .
size: .
V: TRBV7-9
J: TRBJ1-1
length: 12
CDR3: CASTPRGGVLFF
DNA: TGTGCCAGCACCCCAAGGGGGGGAGTTCTTTTCTTT

D: TRBD2
size: once
V: TRBV5-1
J: TRBJ2-3
length: 18
CDR3: CASSLGTSGGAMTDTQYF
DNA: TGCGCCAGCAGCTTGGGGACTAGCGGGGGGGCCATGACAGATACGCAGTATTTT

D: .
size: .
V: TRBV27
J: TRBJ2-1
length: 15
CDR3: CASSLSVSSYNEQFF
DNA: TGTGCCAGCAGTTTATCCGTGAGCTCCTACAATGAGCAGTTCTTC

D: .
size: .
V: TRBV19
J: TRBJ2-1
length: 16
CDR3: CASTSRAWGDYNEQFF
DNA: TGTGCCAGTACTAGCCGGGCGTGGGGAGACTACAATGAGCAGTTCTTC

D: .
size: .
V: TRBV2
J: TRBJ2-1
length: 16
CDR3: CASTSRGHLGVNEQFF
DNA: TGTGCCAGCACATCGAGAGGTCATTTGGGTGTGAATGAGCAGTTCTTC

D: TRBD1
size: .
V: TRBV29-1
J: TRBJ2-7
length: 14
CDR3: CSVEGQGVPYEQYF
DNA: TGCAGCGTTGAGGGCCAGGGGGTCCCCTACGAGCAGTACTTC

D: TRBD2
size: once
V: TRBV6-5
J: TRBJ2-2
length: 15
CDR3: CASSMTSGRPGELFF
DNA: TGTGCCAGCAGTATGACTAGCGGGAGACCCGGGGAGCTGTTTTTT

D: .
size: .
V: TRBV6-1
J: TRBJ1-1
length: 15
CDR3: CASSAGAGWNTEAFF
DNA: TGTGCCAGCAGTGCCGGCGCGGGTTGGAACACTGAAGCTTTCTTT

D: TRBD2
size: .
V: TRBV29-1
J: TRBJ2-5
length: 16
CDR3: CSVRTGTSGYGETQYF
DNA: TGCAGCGTTAGAACCGGGACTAGCGGGTATGGGGAGACCCAGTACTTC

D: .
size: .
V: TRBV10-3
J: TRBJ1-1
length: 15
CDR3: CAISEGRGRGTEAFF
DNA: TGTGCCATCAGTGAGGGGAGGGGCCGAGGGACTGAAGCTTTCTTT

D: .
size: .
V: TRBV6-1
J: TRBJ2-2
length: 15
CDR3: CASSIERADTGELFF
DNA: TGTGCCAGCAGTATTGAGAGGGCCGACACCGGGGAGCTGTTTTTT

D: .
size: .
V: TRBV5-6
J: TRBJ1-6
length: 18
CDR3: CASSSRQGRLGGNSPLHF
DNA: TGTGCCAGCAGCTCCCGCCAGGGGAGATTAGGTGGTAATTCACCCCTCCACTTT

D: .
size: once
V: TRBV6-1
J: TRBJ1-4
length: 14
CDR3: CASSTQGMVQKLFF
DNA: TGTGCCAGCAGCACCCAGGGGATGGTTCAAAAACTGTTTTTT

D: TRBD1
size: .
V: TRBV5-4
J: TRBJ1-2
length: 14
CDR3: CASKPGQDLYGYTF
DNA: TGTGCCAGCAAACCGGGACAGGACCTCTATGGCTACACCTTC

D: .
size: .
V: TRBV2
J: TRBJ1-1
length: 13
CDR3: CASTGWGGTEAFF
DNA: TGTGCCAGCACTGGATGGGGGGGCACTGAAGCTTTCTTT

D: TRBD2
size: .
V: TRBV5-1
J: TRBJ2-3
length: 14
CDR3: CASSLVGGADTQYF
DNA: TGCGCCAGCAGCTTGGTTGGGGGGGCAGATACGCAGTATTTT

D: TRBD1
size: few
V: TRBV28
J: TRBJ2-7
length: 14
CDR3: CASSPRGLEYEQYF
DNA: TGTGCCAGCAGTCCCAGGGGGTTGGAGTACGAGCAGTACTTC